The 8 T cell receptor beta chains reported below all come from one sample, sequenced in a study of T-cell reconstitution after alpha-beta-depleted transplantation in children. Unique molecular identifiers were used to barcode this TCRbeta library. TCRdb used MiXCR to reprocess the PCR reads, holding one entry per CDR3 protein. This sample yields about 400,000 distinct CDR3 sequences, of which roughly 21% are seen a single time; around 4% belongs to the top ten. The material sequenced was PBMCs from the stem cell graft donor, taken from the stem cell graft. The receptors come from a human donor who donated a stem cell graft to a child with acute myeloid leukemia.

In this sample, this clonotype turned up many times. This chain uses TRBV12-3 or TRBV12-4 with TRBJ1-1; unclear D gene. Trimming took off 1 base at V and 8 bases at J, with 11 bases between the two ends. CDR3 size: 13 residues. Written as DNA, the CDR3 is TGTGCCAGCAGTTTAGGGAGAAGATCAGAAGCTTTCTTT. Translating it yields CASSLGRRSEAFF.

The rearrangement joins TRBV5-1 to TRBJ2-3; 8 bases map to TRBD2. V shed 4 bases and J 5 bases; nucleotides not matched to a gene: 9. The CDR3 extends over 15 amino acids. Per the germline V gene, CDR1 is SGHRS and CDR2 is YFSETQ. In DNA form, the CDR3 reads TGCGCCAGCAGCATGACTAGCGTTACTGGAGATACGCAGTATTTT. It yields the protein CASSMTSVTGDTQYF.

This clonotype was counted ten times or more. V and J are TRBV20-1 and TRBJ2-3; 14 bases fit TRBD2. The CDR3 loop spans 16 amino acids. Germline trimming cut 3 bases from V and 4 bases from J; bases unmatched to any gene: 6. Germline V gives CDR1 DFQATT, CDR2 SNEGSKA (reference sequence). CDR3 loop: CSASRLAGGDPDTQYF. CDR3 bases: TGCAGTGCTAGCCGACTAGCGGGAGGGGACCCAGATACGCAGTATTTT.

The V and J genes are TRBV7-2 and TRBJ2-1; no reliable D call. In germline, CDR1 is SGHTA, CDR2 FQGNSA. V shed 3 bases and J shed 10 bases, with 10 bases lying between them. The CDR3 covers 12 residues. CDR3 in amino acids: CASSFFGVEQFF. Here the CDR3 DNA reads TGTGCCAGCAGCTTCTTTGGGGTCGAGCAGTTCTTC.

This clonotype was recorded a few times. V and J are TRBV6-5 and TRBJ1-1, with D unresolved. Germline loops: CDR1 MNHEY, CDR2 SVGAGI. The CDR3 extends over 12 amino acids. V lost 5 bases and J lost 6, with 10 bases in between. The CDR3 coding sequence is TGTGCCAGCAGTGGTAGAGGGTCTGAAGCTTTCTTT. Protein: CASSGRGSEAFF.

The rearrangement uses TRBV21-1 and TRBJ2-7; the listed D gene, TRBD1, was not tested against the DNA. TRBV21-1 corresponds to a pseudogene. This CDR3 is built from 13 residues. CDR3 DNA sequence: TGTGCCAGCAGCAATCCAGGGTCCTACGAGCAGTACTTC. Protein product: CASSNPGSYEQYF.

The chain combines TRBV24-1 with TRBJ2-2, with 10 bases identical to TRBD1. This CDR3 has 17 amino acids. Looked up from germline, CDR1 is KGHDR and CDR2 is SFDVKD. The trim removed 4 bases at V and 5 bases at J, leaving 9 bases unmatched. CDR3 DNA: TGTGCCACCAGTGACCCTGGGACAGGGGAGAAGACCGGGGAGCTGTTTTTT. Translating gives CATSDPGTGEKTGELFF.

The rearrangement joins TRBV5-1 to TRBJ2-1, with D unclear. Germline V gene sequence: CDR1 SGHRS, CDR2 YFSETQ. The CDR3 is 15 residues long. V lost 0 bases and J 1 base, leaving 8 bases between the germline ends. The CDR3 coding sequence is TGCGCCAGCAGCTTGGCCGTCGAATCCTACAATGAGCAGTTCTTC. It translates to CASSLAVESYNEQFF. Together with reference TRBV5-1 and TRBJ2-1, the CDR3 gives the full variable domain: KAGVTQTPRYLIKTRGQQVTLSCSPISGHRSVSWYQQTPGQGLQFLFEYFSETQRNKGNFPGRFSGRQFSNSRSEMNVSTLELGDSALYLCASSLAVESYNEQFFGPGTRLTVL.